Given below is one T cell receptor beta chain in context. This sample was taken from a study of blood T cell repertoires in COVID-19. Whole-study context: COVID-19 samples, acute and convalescent, were from the United States, Italy and Spain.

Per the study methods: Nucleated cell number was recorded as an estimate derived from reference gene primer amplification. Repertoires were generated with immunoSEQ multiplex PCR, while TCRdb's copy carries only in-frame clones and drops some. V, J and clone size are taken as reported in that table, and D and trimming were inferred from the DNA itself. This table holds under 200,000 clones, approximately 84% found once. This receptor was taken from a woman older than 75 with acute or convalescent COVID-19. Specimen: peripheral blood.

The CDR3 region is CAWSLLGARFDEQFF. Here the CDR3 DNA reads TGTGCCTGGAGTCTTTTAGGAGCAAGGTTCGATGAGCAGTTCTTC. This chain connects TRBV30 to TRBJ2-1; D is ambiguous. The V and J ends lost 2 bases and 8 bases respectively, with 19 bases between them. CDR1 and CDR2 from the germline V gene are GTSNPN and SVGIG (reference sequence). The length of the CDR3 is 15 residues.